The 20 T cell receptor beta chains below all came from one sample that was sequenced in a study of T cells in Graves' hyperthyroidism and ophthalmopathy. TCR beta CDR3 regions were amplified from RNA transcripts. First-round RT-PCR of the TCR CDR3 relied on the HTBI primer set. In TCRdb, the multiplex PCR reads were re-called with MiXCR into one record per CDR3 protein. The table lists roughly 700,000 distinct CDR3 sequences, approximately 15% of them singletons. The sequenced sample consisted of blood. All receptors come from a man aged 45-65 years with Graves' hyperthyroidism.

The chain combines TRBV4-1 with TRBJ1-4; 8 positions agree with TRBD1. The V gene's germline CDR1 is MGHRA and CDR2 YSYEKL. CDR3 length equals 14 residues. V lost 4 bases and J lost 8; bases outside the gene matches: 6. The chain's CDR3 is CASSPTGQAEKLFF. For the CDR3, the DNA is TGCGCCAGCAGCCCAACGGGACAGGCCGAAAAACTGTTTTTT.

This clonotype occurred a few times. V gene TRBV25-1 combines with J gene TRBJ2-1; D not certain. The CDR3 is 15 residues long. Germline CDR1 and CDR2: MGHDK and SYGVNS. V was trimmed by 4 bases and J by 8 bases, leaving 18 bases between them. The CDR3, as DNA: TGTGCCAGCAGTGCGACGGCCCGGTTTGGGGATGAGCAGTTCTTC. Amino acids: CASSATARFGDEQFF.

J is TRBJ2-1 and V is TRBV19; D not resolved. Looked up from germline, CDR1 is LNHDA and CDR2 is SQIVND (reference sequence). V was clipped by 3 bases and J by 0 bases, with 6 bases between them. The CDR3 loop spans 14 amino acids. The CDR3, as DNA: TGTGCCAGTAGTATCCACAGCTCCTACAATGAGCAGTTCTTC. Translating gives CASSIHSSYNEQFF.

This clonotype was observed once. V and J are TRBV7-8 and TRBJ2-7; the match to TRBD2 covers 9 bases. Trimming removed 5 bases from V and 3 bases from J; junction bases left unmatched: 5. The CDR3 is 14 amino acids. In germline, CDR1 is SGHVS, CDR2 FQNEAQ. The CDR3: CASSIFSGSYEQYF. CDR3 DNA: TGTGCCAGCAGCATCTTTAGCGGGAGCTACGAGCAGTACTTC.

Worth noting for this clonotype: Lacking the conserved final phenylalanine or tryptophan, this CDR3 likely reflects a read error. The rearrangement uses TRBV27 and TRBJ1-1, with TRBD1 identical over 7 bases. Trimming at V came to 0 bases and at J to 3 bases, leaving 4 bases not matched to a gene. CDR1 and CDR2 (germline): MNHEY, SMNVEV (reference sequence). The length of the CDR3 is 15 residues. CDR3 DNA sequence: TGTGCCAGCAGTTTATCGGCACAGGGGTACACTGAAGCTTTCATT. The encoded protein is CASSLSAQGYTEAFI.

This clonotype was picked up a small number of times. The junction departs from the called germline gene at one end, perhaps through a read error. This rearrangement joins TRBV5-6 to TRBJ2-2; D is unclear. Germline values: CDR1 SGHDT, CDR2 YYEEEE. The CDR3 consists of 15 residues. This CDR3 reads CASTQDGWIPGELFF. The CDR3 nucleotides are TGTGCTAGCACCCAGGACGGCTGGATCCCCGGGGAGCTGTTTTTT.

The chain has TRBV28 and TRBJ2-7, with D tentatively TRBD1 (6 bases). Trimming took off 8 bases at V and 2 bases at J, with 16 bases between the two ends. Germline V lookup: CDR1 MDHEN, CDR2 SYDVKM. The CDR3 runs 14 residues. CDR3 sequence: CASDRRGETYEQYF. The DNA for the CDR3 is TGTGCCAGCGACAGGAGAGGTGAGACCTACGAGCAGTACTTC. The full variable domain, completed using reference TRBV28 and TRBJ2-7, is DVKVTQSSRYLVKRTGEKVFLECVQDMDHENMFWYRQDPGLGLRLIYFSYDVKMKEKGDIPEGYSVSREKKERFSLILESASTNQTSMYLCASDRRGETYEQYFGPGTRLTVT.

This clonotype was picked up many times. J is TRBJ2-7 and V is TRBV11-1; 7 bases agree with TRBD2. J gave up 4 bases and V 3 bases, and 3 bases lay outside the gene matches. This CDR3 has 13 residues. Germline V gene sequence: CDR1 SGHAT, CDR2 FQDESV (reference sequence). DNA for the CDR3: TGTGCCAGCAGCTTTTCTAGCGGATACGAGCAGTACTTC. It yields the protein CASSFSSGYEQYF.

At least ten counts were recorded for this clonotype. The genes are TRBV20-1 and TRBJ2-2, with unresolved D. Germline CDR1 DFQATT, CDR2 SNEGSKA (reference sequence). V was clipped by 1 base and J by 3 bases, with 9 bases between them. The CDR3 sequence is 14 residues long. The CDR3 here is CSARGWDHTGELFF. The CDR3 nucleotides are TGCAGTGCTAGAGGTTGGGATCACACCGGGGAGCTGTTTTTT.

As concerns this clonotype: This may come from a read error, since a much larger clone is one base off. The chain couples TRBV12-3 or TRBV12-4 to TRBJ2-1; 8 nucleotides match TRBD1. V lost 6 bases to trimming and J lost 5 bases; unmatched junction nucleotides: 6. The CDR3 loop spans 14 amino acids. This CDR3 reads CASRDRVLHNEQFF. The CDR3 nucleotides read TGTGCCAGCAGGGACAGGGTTCTTCACAATGAGCAGTTCTTC.

There are a few counts of this clonotype. V usage is TRBV6-5 and J usage is TRBJ2-2; D could derive from TRBD1 or TRBD2 (6 bases each). Germline CDR1 reads MNHEY; CDR2 reads SVGAGI. This CDR3 contains 20 residues. V lost 5 bases and J 7 bases, leaving 32 bases between the germline ends. The CDR3 region is CASSTRLLVGGWGAGGELFF. Written as DNA, the CDR3 is TGTGCCAGCAGTACTCGCCTACTGGTTGGAGGTTGGGGGGCTGGCGGGGAGCTGTTTTTT.

The rearrangement links TRBV7-2 to TRBJ1-2; the D gene is possibly TRBD1 (5 bases). V was clipped by 5 bases and J by 8 bases, with 18 bases between them. Per the germline V gene, CDR1 is SGHTA and CDR2 is FQGNSA. This CDR3 is 14 amino acids long. The CDR3 DNA is TGTGCCAGCAGCGATGGGGGAGGCCACGGGGGCTACACCTTC. It translates to CASSDGGGHGGYTF.

This clonotype was seen many times. An end of the junction does not agree with germline; a read error may underlie this. The genes are TRBV20-1 and TRBJ2-3; 8 bases are a match to TRBD2. This CDR3 has 14 residues. The germline V gene encodes CDR1 DFQATT and CDR2 SNEGSKA (reference sequence). CDR3 region: CSARALAVLDTQYF. The CDR3 DNA reads TGCAGTGCAAGAGCACTAGCGGTCCTAGATACGCAGTATTTT.

This clonotype was detected many times. The chain uses TRBV9 and TRBJ2-1, with D unclear. The V end lost 0 bases, the J end lost 0 bases, and 7 bases lay between the germline ends. CDR3 length: 15 residues. CDR1 is SGDLS, CDR2 YYNGEE, per germline. The CDR3 coding sequence is TGTGCCAGCAGCGTAGGGCAGAGCTCCTACAATGAGCAGTTCTTC. Translated: CASSVGQSSYNEQFF.

This clonotype was seen ten or more times. The chain combines TRBV7-8 with TRBJ1-5; D possibly corresponds to TRBD1 (5 bases). The V and J ends lost 5 bases and 2 bases respectively, with 13 bases between them. The CDR3 totals 15 residues. Germline V CDR1 and CDR2: SGHVS, FQNEAQ. CDR3 nucleotide sequence: TGTGCCAGCAGCCCAAACGGGGGTGGCAATCAGCCCCAGCATTTT. Translated: CASSPNGGGNQPQHF.

The table lists this clonotype with many counts. The genes are TRBV27 and TRBJ2-7, with D maybe TRBD2 (7 bases). V was shortened by 5 bases and J by 1 base, with 15 bases between the two germline ends. This CDR3 has 15 residues. Germline values: CDR1 MNHEY, CDR2 SMNVEV (reference sequence). The CDR3 sequence is CASSPEGGGSYEQYF. CDR3 nucleotides: TGTGCCAGCAGTCCCGAAGGGGGAGGGTCCTACGAGCAGTACTTC.

In its sample, this clonotype was seen once. This could be a read error, since a much larger clone is one nucleotide away. The V gene is TRBV28, the J gene TRBJ2-5; tentative D call: TRBD2 (6 bases). The germline V gene has CDR1 MDHEN and CDR2 SYDVKM. The length of the CDR3 is 11 residues. CDR3 coding DNA: TGTGCCAGCAGTTTCAGAGCGGGCCATCACTTC. Its translation: CASSFRAGHHF.

This clonotype was counted a single time. The chain recombines TRBV18 with TRBJ2-2; 7 bases are shared with TRBD1. The ends lost 2 bases at V and 6 bases at J; junction bases unmatched: 9. CDR1 and CDR2 from the germline V gene are KGHSH and LQKENI. This CDR3 spans 16 amino acids. The CDR3 DNA is TGTGCCAGCTCACCATGGTCAGGGGGAGATTCCGGGGAGCTGTTTTTT. Protein product: CASSPWSGGDSGELFF.

This clonotype has a count of ten or more. The gene calls are TRBV6-1 and TRBJ1-2; a weak D match, TRBD1 (6 bases). V lost 3 bases and J lost 4, with 15 bases in between. Germline CDR1 and CDR2: MNHNS and SASEGT. The CDR3 runs 15 residues. This CDR3 reads CASSEAGEWSYGYTF. In DNA form, the CDR3 reads TGTGCCAGCAGTGAGGCAGGGGAGTGGAGCTATGGCTACACCTTC.

In this sample, this clonotype turned up many times. The chain joins TRBV3-1 to TRBJ2-5; D is undetermined. V shed 6 bases and J shed 5 bases, with 13 bases lying between them. Germline V gene data show CDR1 as LGHDT and CDR2 as YNNKEL (reference sequence). CDR3 size: 13 residues. The CDR3 DNA follows: TGTGCCAGCAGAGACTCCCCACAGGAGACCCAGTACTTC. Protein: CASRDSPQETQYF.